The 15 T cell receptor beta chains below come from one sample, sequenced in a study of blood T cell repertoires in COVID-19. Repertoires were generated with immunoSEQ multiplex PCR, while TCRdb's copy carries only in-frame clones and drops some. The sample lists some 170,000 clones, roughly 79% occurring once. Source material: peripheral blood. The source of these receptors is a woman in her 70s with acute or convalescent COVID-19.

V usage is TRBV2 and J usage is TRBJ2-1; D not resolved. The CDR3 covers 14 residues. Germline assignment: CDR1 SNHLY and CDR2 FYNNEI. Trimming cost V 6 bases and J 4 bases, with 13 bases left between them. CDR3 sequence (DNA): TGTGCCAGCAGCGGCCGGGTGACTTACAATGAGCAGTTCTTC. This gives the protein CASSGRVTYNEQFF.

This clone occurred once. The genes are TRBV5-4 and TRBJ2-3; 10 positions agree with TRBD2. The CDR3 has 16 residues. Germline CDR1 SGHNT, CDR2 YYREEE (reference sequence). J gave up 1 base and V 0 bases, and 2 bases lay outside the gene matches. The CDR3 spells CASSLAGTSGTDTQYF. In DNA form, the CDR3 reads TGTGCCAGCAGCTTGGCCGGGACTAGCGGCACAGATACGCAGTATTTT.

This rearrangement joins TRBV9 to TRBJ1-1; no firm D call. Germline V gives CDR1 SGDLS, CDR2 YYNGEE. The CDR3 has 13 amino acids. The V gene lost 1 base and the J gene lost 7 bases, with 11 bases spanning the gap. The CDR3 loop reads CASSVFGEGEAFF. CDR3 nucleotides: TGTGCCAGCAGCGTATTCGGGGAGGGTGAAGCTTTCTTT.

This chain connects TRBV3-1 (or the pseudogene TRBV3-2) to TRBJ2-1, with TRBD2 identical over 9 bases. Germline values: CDR1 LGHDT, CDR2 YNNKEL (reference sequence). The CDR3 has 15 residues. Losses at the gene ends were 4 bases for V and 10 bases for J; bases not matched to a gene: 11. The CDR3 DNA sequence: TGTGCCAGCAGCCCGAGCGGGAGGAGCAGGGGAGAGCAGTTCTTC. Encoded protein: CASSPSGRSRGEQFF.

This chain connects TRBV6-5 to TRBJ1-2; D ambiguous. Germline loops: CDR1 MNHEY, CDR2 SVGAGI. V was pared by 7 bases and J by 1 base, with 4 bases between. The CDR3 is 11 residues long. Written as DNA, the CDR3 is TGTGCCAGCAACGGTAACTATGGCTACACCTTC. It encodes CASNGNYGYTF.

The rearrangement uses TRBV30 and TRBJ1-2, with D unclear. This CDR3 contains 14 residues. The V end was cut by 3 bases, the J end by 3 bases, with 14 bases between. Germline V gene lookup returns CDR1 GTSNPN and CDR2 SVGIG (reference sequence). The CDR3 protein is CAWRVQNWDYGYTF. CDR3 nucleotides: TGTGCCTGGAGGGTACAGAACTGGGACTATGGCTACACCTTC.

The gene calls are TRBV12-5 and TRBJ2-1; maybe TRBD2 (5 bases). The CDR3 extends over 14 amino acids. The germline V gene encodes CDR1 LGHNT and CDR2 FRNRAP. V gave up 6 bases and J gave up 5 bases, with 14 bases separating them. CDR3 sequence (DNA): TGTGCTAGTGGGTCGGTCCGGCGGGACAATGAGCAGTTCTTC. Translation: CASGSVRRDNEQFF.

This clone appeared a single time. This chain links TRBV30 with TRBJ2-5; 9 bases are shared with TRBD2. With V trimmed by 0 bases and J by 9 bases, 8 bases remained unmatched. Per the germline V gene, CDR1 is GTSNPN and CDR2 is SVGIG (reference sequence). The CDR3 extends over 14 amino acids. CDR3: CAWSVLAGEAAQYF. The CDR3 coding sequence is TGTGCCTGGAGTGTACTAGCGGGTGAAGCGGCCCAGTACTTC.

The V and J genes are TRBV19 and TRBJ1-2, with D perhaps TRBD1 (5 bases). V was pared by 3 bases and J by 7 bases, with 21 bases between. Germline V gene lookup returns CDR1 LNHDA and CDR2 SQIVND (reference sequence). This CDR3 has 16 amino acids. Here the CDR3 DNA reads TGTGCCAGTAGTATCGGGCCAGGGCCACTTAGCTTTGGCTACACCTTC. It is translated as CASSIGPGPLSFGYTF.

V usage is TRBV6-1 and J usage is TRBJ2-7, with D tentatively TRBD1 (6 bases). V gave up 1 base and J gave up 3 bases, with 10 bases separating them. CDR1 and CDR2 from the germline V gene are MNHNS and SASEGT. The CDR3 runs 14 residues. CDR3 nucleotide sequence: TGTGCCAGCAGTGAAGGGGGGCTCGACTACGAGCAGTACTTC. It is translated as CASSEGGLDYEQYF.

The chain carries TRBV10-3 and TRBJ2-7; a weak D match, TRBD1 (6 bases). The germline gives CDR1 ENHRY, CDR2 SYGVKD. V lost 10 bases and J lost 2, with 18 bases in between. The CDR3 is 14 amino acids. The CDR3 is CATQGLLSTYEQYF. The CDR3 DNA reads as TGTGCCACCCAGGGGCTTCTTAGCACCTACGAGCAGTACTTC.

The rearrangement links TRBV20-1 to TRBJ2-1; no clear D gene. The CDR3 sequence is 11 residues long. Germline V gene sequence: CDR1 DFQATT, CDR2 SNEGSKA (reference sequence). Trimming pared 6 bases from V and 0 bases from J, leaving 3 bases between. In DNA, the CDR3 is TGCAGTGCCCACTCCTACAATGAGCAGTTCTTC. Translation gives CSAHSYNEQFF.

J is TRBJ1-5 and V is TRBV10-1; possible D gene TRBD1, 6 bases. The CDR3 is made up of 14 amino acids. Germline assignment: CDR1 WNHNN and CDR2 SYGVQD (reference sequence). V lost 6 bases, J lost 7 bases, and 16 bases lay in between. DNA for the CDR3: TGCGCCAGCAGCAGATCAGGGGTTGAGCAGCCCCAGCATTTT. It encodes CASSRSGVEQPQHF.

The rearrangement uses TRBV21-1 and TRBJ1-6; TRBD1 was called by the table and not checked on the DNA. TRBV21-1 is an annotated pseudogene. This CDR3 contains 18 residues. The CDR3 loop reads CASSERDSQSSYNSPLHF. Written as DNA, the CDR3 is TGTGCCAGCAGCGAGAGGGACAGCCAGAGCTCCTATAATTCACCCCTCCACTTT.

The table lists this clone with a count of one. The rearrangement joins TRBV25-1 to TRBJ2-1, with a weak D call TRBD2 (6 bases). Between the trimmed V and J ends, which lost 4 bases and 4 bases, there was a span of 8 bases. CDR1 MGHDK and CDR2 SYGVNS come from the germline V gene. The CDR3 contains 13 residues. CDR3 sequence: CASSGRDYNEQFF. CDR3 nucleotides: TGTGCCAGCAGTGGGCGGGATTACAATGAGCAGTTCTTC.